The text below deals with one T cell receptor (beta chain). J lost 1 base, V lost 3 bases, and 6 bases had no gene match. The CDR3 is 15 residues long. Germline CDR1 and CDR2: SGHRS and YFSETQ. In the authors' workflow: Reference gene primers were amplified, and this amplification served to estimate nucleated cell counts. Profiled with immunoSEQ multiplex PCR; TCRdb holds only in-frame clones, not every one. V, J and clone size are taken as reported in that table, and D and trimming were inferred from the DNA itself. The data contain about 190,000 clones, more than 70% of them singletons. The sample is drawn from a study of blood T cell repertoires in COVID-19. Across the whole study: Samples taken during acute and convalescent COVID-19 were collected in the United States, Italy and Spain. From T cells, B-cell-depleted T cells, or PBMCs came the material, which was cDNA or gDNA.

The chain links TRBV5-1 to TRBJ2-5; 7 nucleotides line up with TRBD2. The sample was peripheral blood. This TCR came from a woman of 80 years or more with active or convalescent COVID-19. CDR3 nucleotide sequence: TGCGCCAGCAGCTCCGAGTGGGGGGGCCAAGAGACCCAGTACTTC. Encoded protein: CASSSEWGGQETQYF.